This TCR beta chain came from a study of Ad26.COV2.S vaccination and SARS-CoV-2 variants. Study overall: The donor was enrolled in the Ad26.COV2.S arm of the COV1001 trial. Ad26.COV2.S given intramuscularly, once or twice 56 days apart.

Study conclusions and caveats: Breadth, reportedly substantial, characterized the spike-specific CD8+ and CD4+ T cell responses after vaccination.

Sequenced by immunoSEQ multiplex PCR; TCRdb stores in-frame clones only, minus some. The sample holds more than 300,000 clones, about 88% seen once. Treatment described: roughly 19 received Ad26.COV2.S at low or high dose, single or two shots; 5 received placebo; per-sample allocation not given. Sampling occurred on day 63 after the first vaccine or placebo injection. About this clone: What it recognizes is unknown.

Germline assignment: CDR1 SGHAT and CDR2 FQNNGV. CDR3 size: 15 residues. J gave up 2 bases and V 6 bases, and 8 bases lay outside the gene matches. The clonotype originates from a person aged 18-65 years who received the Ad26.COV2.S COVID-19 vaccine or a placebo. V gene TRBV11-2 combines with J gene TRBJ2-3; 7 bases are a match to TRBD2. The sequences come from peripheral blood, collected in a trial of Ad26.COV2.S vaccine versus placebo. CDR3 in DNA: TGTGCCAGCAGTCAAGGCGGGGGACTCACAGATACGCAGTATTTT. Translating gives CASSQGGGLTDTQYF.